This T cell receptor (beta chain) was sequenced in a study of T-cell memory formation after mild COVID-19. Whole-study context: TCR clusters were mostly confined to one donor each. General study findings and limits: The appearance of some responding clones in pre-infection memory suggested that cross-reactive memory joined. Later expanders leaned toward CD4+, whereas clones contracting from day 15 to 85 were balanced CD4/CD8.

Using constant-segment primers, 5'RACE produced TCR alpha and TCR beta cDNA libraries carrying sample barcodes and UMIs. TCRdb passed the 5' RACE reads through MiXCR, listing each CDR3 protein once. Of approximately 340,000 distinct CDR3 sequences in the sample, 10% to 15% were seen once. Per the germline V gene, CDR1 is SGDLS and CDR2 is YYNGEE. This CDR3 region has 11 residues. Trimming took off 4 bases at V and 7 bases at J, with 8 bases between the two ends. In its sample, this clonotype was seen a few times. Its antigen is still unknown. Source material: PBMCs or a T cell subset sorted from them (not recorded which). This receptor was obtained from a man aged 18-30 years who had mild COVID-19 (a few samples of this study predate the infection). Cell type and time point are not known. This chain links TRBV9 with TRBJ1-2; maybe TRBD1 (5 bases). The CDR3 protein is CASSRGIGYTF. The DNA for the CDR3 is TGTGCCAGCAGCCGGGGGATTGGCTACACCTTC.